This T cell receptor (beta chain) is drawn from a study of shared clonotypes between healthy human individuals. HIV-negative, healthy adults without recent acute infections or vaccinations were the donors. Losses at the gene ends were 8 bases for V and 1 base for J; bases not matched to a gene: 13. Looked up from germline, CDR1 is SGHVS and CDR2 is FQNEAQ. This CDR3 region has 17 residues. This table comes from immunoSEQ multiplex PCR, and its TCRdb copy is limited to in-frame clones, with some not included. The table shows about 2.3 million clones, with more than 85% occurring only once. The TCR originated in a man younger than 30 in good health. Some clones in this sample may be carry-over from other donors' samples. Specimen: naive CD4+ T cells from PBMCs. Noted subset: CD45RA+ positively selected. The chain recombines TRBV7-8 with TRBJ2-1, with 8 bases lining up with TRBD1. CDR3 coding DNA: TGTGCCAGCCGACGCGGAGCAGGGGGCAATTCCTACAATGAGCAGTTCTTC. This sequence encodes CASRRGAGGNSYNEQFF.